This paragraph reports one T cell receptor beta chain. Its antigen remains unidentified. From germline, CDR1 is SNHLY and CDR2 FYNNEI. V was pared by 3 bases and J by 7 bases, with 7 bases of the junction left unmatched. This CDR3 has 16 residues. Data came from immunoSEQ multiplex PCR; TCRdb stores just in-frame clones and leaves some out. The data hold around 77,000 clones, with about 90% observed a single time. The data derive from a study of OX40 agonist ivuxolimab in advanced cancers. Background on the study: As their treatment, patients were administered ivuxolimab, an agonistic anti-OX40 (CD134) antibody. A history of anti-PD-1, anti-PD-L1 or anti-CTLA-4 therapy was acceptable, and 30% to 45% had some.

Findings and limits, study-wide: There were, on average, more expanded clones in CD8+ T cells than in CD4+.

The specimen was CD4+ or CD8+ T cells sorted from blood, collected in a trial of the OX40 agonist ivuxolimab. V gene TRBV2 combines with J gene TRBJ2-1; 12 nucleotides agree with TRBD2. The receptor was derived from an adult with an advanced solid tumor such as melanoma, head and neck, liver or kidney cancer. The CDR3 nucleotides are TGTGCCAGCAGTGAGGCTAGCGGGGGGGCGAGGAATGAGCAGTTCTTC. Translating it yields CASSEASGGARNEQFF. The full variable domain, in which reference TRBV2 and TRBJ2-1 provide the parts outside the CDR3, is EPEVTQTPSHQVTQMGQEVILRCVPISNHLYFYWYRQILGQKVEFLVSFYNNEISEKSEIFDDQFSVERPDGSNFTLKIRSTKLEDSAMYFCASSEASGGARNEQFFGPGTRLTVL.